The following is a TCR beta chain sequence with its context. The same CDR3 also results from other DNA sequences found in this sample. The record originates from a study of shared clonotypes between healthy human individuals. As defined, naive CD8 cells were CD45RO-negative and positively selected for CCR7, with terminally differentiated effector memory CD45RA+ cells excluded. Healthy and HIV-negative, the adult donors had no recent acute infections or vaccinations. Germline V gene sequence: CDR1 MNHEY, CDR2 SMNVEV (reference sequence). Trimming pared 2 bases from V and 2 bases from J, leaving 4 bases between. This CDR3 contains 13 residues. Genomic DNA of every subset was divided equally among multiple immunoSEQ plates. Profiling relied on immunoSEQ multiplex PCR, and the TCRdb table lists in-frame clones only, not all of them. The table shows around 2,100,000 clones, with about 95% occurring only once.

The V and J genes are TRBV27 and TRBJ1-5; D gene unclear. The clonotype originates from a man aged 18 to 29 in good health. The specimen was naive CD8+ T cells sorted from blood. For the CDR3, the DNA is TGTGCCAGCAGTTTAAAGGGCAATCAGCCCCAGCATTTT. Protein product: CASSLKGNQPQHF.